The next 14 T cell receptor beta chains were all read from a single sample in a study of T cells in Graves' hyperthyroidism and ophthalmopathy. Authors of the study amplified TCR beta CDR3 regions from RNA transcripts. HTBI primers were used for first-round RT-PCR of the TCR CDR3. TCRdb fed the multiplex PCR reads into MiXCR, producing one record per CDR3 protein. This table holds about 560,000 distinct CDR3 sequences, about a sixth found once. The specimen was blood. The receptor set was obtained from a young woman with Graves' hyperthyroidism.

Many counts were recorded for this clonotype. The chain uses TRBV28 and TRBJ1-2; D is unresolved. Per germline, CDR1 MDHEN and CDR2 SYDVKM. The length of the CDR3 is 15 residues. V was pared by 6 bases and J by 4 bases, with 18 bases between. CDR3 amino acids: CASSLMRTEVYGYTF. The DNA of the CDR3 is TGTGCCAGCAGCCTCATGAGGACGGAGGTCTATGGCTACACCTTC.

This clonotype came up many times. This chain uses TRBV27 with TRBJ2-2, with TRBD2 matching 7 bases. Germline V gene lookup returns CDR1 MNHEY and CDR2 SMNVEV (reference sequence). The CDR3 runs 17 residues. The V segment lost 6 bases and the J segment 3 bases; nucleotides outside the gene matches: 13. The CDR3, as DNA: TGTGCCAGCAGCCGACATGCAACTAGCGACTACACCGGGGAGCTGTTTTTT. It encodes CASSRHATSDYTGELFF.

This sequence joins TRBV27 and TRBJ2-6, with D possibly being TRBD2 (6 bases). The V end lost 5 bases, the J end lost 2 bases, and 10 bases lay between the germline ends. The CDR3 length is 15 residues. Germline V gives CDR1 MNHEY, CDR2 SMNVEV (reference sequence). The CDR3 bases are TGTGCCAGCAGTGAACCGGGGGCTGGGGCCAACGTCCTGACTTTC. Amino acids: CASSEPGAGANVLTF.

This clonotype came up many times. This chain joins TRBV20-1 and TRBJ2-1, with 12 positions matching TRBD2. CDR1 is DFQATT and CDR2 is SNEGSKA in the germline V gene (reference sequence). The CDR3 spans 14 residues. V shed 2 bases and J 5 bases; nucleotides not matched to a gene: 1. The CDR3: CSARLAGGHNEQFF. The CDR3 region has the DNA TGCAGTGCTAGACTAGCGGGGGGGCACAATGAGCAGTTCTTC.

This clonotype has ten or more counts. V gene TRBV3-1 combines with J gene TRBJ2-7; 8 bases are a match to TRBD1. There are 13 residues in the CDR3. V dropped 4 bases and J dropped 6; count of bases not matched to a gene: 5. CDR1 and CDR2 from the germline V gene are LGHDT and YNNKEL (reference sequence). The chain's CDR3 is CASSPGTGGEQYF. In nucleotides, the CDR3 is TGTGCCAGCAGCCCGGGGACAGGAGGCGAGCAGTACTTC.

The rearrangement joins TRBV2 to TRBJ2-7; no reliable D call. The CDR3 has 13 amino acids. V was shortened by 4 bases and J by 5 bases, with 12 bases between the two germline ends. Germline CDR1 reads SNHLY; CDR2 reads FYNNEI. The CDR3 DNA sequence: TGTGCCAGCAGTGCTGTGCTCCCTGACGAGCAGTACTTC. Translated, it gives CASSAVLPDEQYF.

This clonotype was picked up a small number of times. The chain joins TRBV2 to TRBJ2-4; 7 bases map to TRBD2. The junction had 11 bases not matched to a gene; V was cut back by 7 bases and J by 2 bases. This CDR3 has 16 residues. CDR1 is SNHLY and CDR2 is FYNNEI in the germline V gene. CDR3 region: CASNTQLALPKNIQYF. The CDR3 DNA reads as TGTGCCAGCAACACACAACTAGCGCTGCCCAAAAACATTCAGTACTTC.

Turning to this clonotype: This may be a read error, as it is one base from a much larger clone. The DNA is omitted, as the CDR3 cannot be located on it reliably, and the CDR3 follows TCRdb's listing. CDR3 amino acids: CSVAAGAQVNTEVFF. This rearrangement joins TRBV29-1 to TRBJ1-1; the table's D call, TRBD1, was not checked against the DNA. Germline CDR1 and CDR2: SQVTM and ANQGSEA. The CDR3 contains 15 residues when both ends are counted.

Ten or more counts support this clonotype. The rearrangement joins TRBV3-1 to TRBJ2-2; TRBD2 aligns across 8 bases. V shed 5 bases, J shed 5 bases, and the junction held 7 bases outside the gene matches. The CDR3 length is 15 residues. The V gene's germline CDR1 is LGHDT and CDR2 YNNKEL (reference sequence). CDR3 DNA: TGTGCCAGCAGCGATACGGGCGGGAGGACCGGGGAGCTGTTTTTT. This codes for CASSDTGGRTGELFF.

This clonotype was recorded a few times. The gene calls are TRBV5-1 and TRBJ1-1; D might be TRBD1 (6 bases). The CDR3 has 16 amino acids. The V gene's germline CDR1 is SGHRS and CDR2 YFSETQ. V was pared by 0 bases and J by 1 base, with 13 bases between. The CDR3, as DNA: TGCGCCAGCAGCTTGGAGTCGCTGGGGGCGAACACTGAAGCTTTCTTT. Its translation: CASSLESLGANTEAFF.

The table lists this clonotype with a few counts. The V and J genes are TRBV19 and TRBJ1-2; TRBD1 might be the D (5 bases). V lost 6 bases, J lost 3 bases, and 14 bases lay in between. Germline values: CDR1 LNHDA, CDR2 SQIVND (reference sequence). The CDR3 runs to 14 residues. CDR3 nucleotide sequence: TGTGCCAGTAGCCCCCAGGGCGGAGACTATGGCTACACCTTC. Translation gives CASSPQGGDYGYTF.

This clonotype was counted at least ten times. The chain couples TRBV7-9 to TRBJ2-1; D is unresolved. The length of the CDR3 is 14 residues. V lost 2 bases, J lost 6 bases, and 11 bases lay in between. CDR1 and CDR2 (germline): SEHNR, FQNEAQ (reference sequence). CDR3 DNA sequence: TGTGCCAGCAGCTTACGGCCAGTAAGCAATGAGCAGTTCTTC. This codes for CASSLRPVSNEQFF.

The CDR3 is CASSPWTSGTNTGELFF. The CDR3 DNA reads as TGTGCCAGCAGCCCTTGGACTAGCGGGACGAACACCGGGGAGCTGTTTTTT. The chain is built from TRBV11-3 and TRBJ2-2, with TRBD2 matching over 12 bases. This CDR3 has 17 residues. Per the germline V gene, CDR1 is SGHNT and CDR2 is YENEEA. With V trimmed by 5 bases and J by 0 bases, 4 bases remained unmatched. The full variable domain, its missing parts supplied by reference TRBV11-3 and TRBJ2-2, is EAGVVQSPRYKIIEKKQPVAFWCNPISGHNTLYWYLQNLGQGPELLIRYENEEAVDDSQLPKDRFSAERLKGVDSTLKIQPAELGDSAVYLCASSPWTSGTNTGELFFGEGSRLTVL.

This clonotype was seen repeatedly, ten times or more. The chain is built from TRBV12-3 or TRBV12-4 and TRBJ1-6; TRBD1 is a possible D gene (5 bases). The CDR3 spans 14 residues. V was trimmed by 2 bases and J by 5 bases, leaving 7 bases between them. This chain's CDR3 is CASSLRGDNSPLHF. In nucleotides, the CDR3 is TGTGCCAGCAGTTTACGGGGGGATAATTCACCCCTCCACTTT.